The entry that follows covers one T cell receptor beta chain sequence. What the recovered Cohort 3 donors had was two negative PCRs, clearance, or symptom resolution. Original handling: It was from reference gene primer amplification that nucleated cell counts were estimated. TCRdb's table, derived via immunoSEQ multiplex PCR, lists solely in-frame clones and lacks some. The D gene and trimming were derived from the DNA, and the V and J assignments and clone size from that table. Among more than 200,000 clones, roughly 90% were seen once, and the ten largest hold roughly 3.7%. These data originate in a study of blood T cell repertoires in COVID-19. In the study overall: T cells, B-cell-depleted T cells, or PBMCs supplied cDNA or gDNA.

Per the germline V gene, CDR1 is MDHEN and CDR2 is SYDVKM. The length of the CDR3 is 14 residues. This TCR came from a young woman who had recovered from COVID-19. Sequences were obtained from PBMCs or T cells enriched from blood (not recorded which). The chain carries TRBV28 and TRBJ1-5, with D possibly matching TRBD1 (5 bases). CDR3 sequence reads: CASGGGSNDQPQHF. CDR3 DNA: TGTGCTTCGGGGGGGGGATCAAACGATCAGCCCCAGCATTTT.